This T cell receptor beta chain comes out of a study of shared clonotypes between healthy human individuals (dated by TCRdb to between 2020 and 2021). Background for the entire study: The cohort included three men and two women between 18 and 49 years of age. Different laboratories and diverse techniques were used to prepare libraries and sequence TCR repertoires, to increase sequencing depth and limit assay-specific biases. For each donor, CD4 naive and CD4 memory were each given three plates, CD8 naive was given two plates, and CD8 memory was given one plate. Between about 0.94 and 8.9 billion PBMCs per donor were obtained by leukapheresis. To estimate repertoire size and how much clonotypes are shared between individuals, the study performed deep sequencing of blood TCR repertoires from roughly five healthy adults. Here is what the overall study found, with its caveats: Larger estimated clonotype richness was generally found for naive subsets than for memory subsets. Sampling was restricted to blood, and TCR repertoires in tissue are likely to differ from TCR repertoires in blood. Pairwise subsampling led to the expectation that sequencing depth would affect the degree of clonotype sharing among donors. Clonotypes shared by all four sorted-subset donors showed higher generation probabilities than non-shared clonotypes. Across a few donors, roughly 5.4% of naive CD4, approximately 3.6% of naive CD8, roughly 2.3% of memory CD4, and 0.3% to 0.45% of memory CD8 clonotypes were shared. Even with the large sequencing depth, rarefaction of the sorted-subset datasets indicated that sequencing was incomplete. The genetic and exposure-history diversity represented was limited by the small number of donors.

Sequences GTSNPN (CDR1) and SVGIG (CDR2) are obtained from the germline V gene (reference sequence). From the cysteine through the phenylalanine, the CDR3 covers 11 amino acids. The CDR3 DNA has 33 bases and is translated from base 1. The junction shows trimming of 3 bases on V and 8 bases on J, plus 10 bases between the germline ends. CD8 naive samples consisted of CD45RO-negative cells that were positively selected for CCR7, yielding a CD45RA+CCR7+ population without TemRA cells. Donors were healthy HIV-negative adults with no recently reported acute infections or vaccinations. Every donor was a Caucasian adult residing in Nashville, Tennessee, USA. Blood was obtained by leukapheresis, after which PBMCs were separated by Ficoll-Histopaque density gradient centrifugation and cryopreserved in liquid nitrogen vapor phase. Analytical flow cytometry was used to check the purity and quantity of each magnetically sorted T cell population. Genomic DNA was isolated from every sorted fraction and measured by UV absorbance on a Nanodrop 2000c.

A remark on this clone: It lacks a known antigen. No quality values exist for individual bases; no much larger clone is one base distant.

TCR CDR3 regions were amplified from genomic DNA by multiplex PCR using the deep immunoSEQ assay. For each cell subset, the extracted genomic DNA was distributed evenly across all wells of several immunoSEQ 96-well plates, and each plate served as one replicate. Each replicate PCR for sorted subsets received about 210 ng genomic DNA, equal to some 32,000 T cell genomes. Purified libraries were quantified with a Qubit 3.0 fluorometer, sized on a Bioanalyzer 2100, and re-quantified with the KAPA Library Quantification kit. A separate single-read 150-cycle Illumina NextSeq 550 flow cell was used to sequence each immunoSEQ 96-well plate. The source study handled its data this way. Because the immunoSEQ output held only junctional sequences and lacked quality scores, the filtering could not match the filtering applied to full-length reads. Sequences were annotated with PyIR, a Python wrapper for IgBLAST v1.9, using IMGT germline references to assign V/J genes and CDR3. Reads were removed for weak V/J assignments (E-value above 1e-6), missing CDR3, stop codons, out-of-frame junctions, or ambiguous translated residues. V3J clonotypes were defined as sequences sharing an identical inferred V gene, J gene, and CDR3 amino acid sequence. Percentage overlap between repertoires was calculated by dividing the number of shared unique clonotypes by the size of the smaller repertoire. Richness of each repertoire was evaluated using RTK rarefaction, the Chao1 estimator, and Recon v2.1 estimates of unobserved clonotypes. Generation probabilities were computed with OLGA for all TCRbeta clonotypes obtained by the gDNA method from several donors. Entries here come from immuneACCESS through TCRdb and include only in-frame sequences with V and J called. Some clones fail to appear in such tables; in the studies checked, an unresolved V gene covers under half of the shortfall, and the cause of the remainder is unknown. Clone size and V and J calls were adopted from that table, with D and trimming inferred from the DNA. Across this sample there are more than 500,000 clones, with roughly 96% seen only once. Of the sample, 0.11% is held by the ten largest clones.

The sample was naive CD8+ T cells sorted from blood. The label giving this sample's cell subset or site can be read as: CD45RA+CCR7+. The sequence is built from TRBV30 and TRBJ1-1; the D gene assignment is ambiguous. The TCR originated in a woman in her twenties or thirties in good health. The CDR3 amino acid sequence is: CAWRWRQEAFF. Here is the DNA: TGTGCCTGGAGGTGGCGGCAAGAAGCTTTCTTT.